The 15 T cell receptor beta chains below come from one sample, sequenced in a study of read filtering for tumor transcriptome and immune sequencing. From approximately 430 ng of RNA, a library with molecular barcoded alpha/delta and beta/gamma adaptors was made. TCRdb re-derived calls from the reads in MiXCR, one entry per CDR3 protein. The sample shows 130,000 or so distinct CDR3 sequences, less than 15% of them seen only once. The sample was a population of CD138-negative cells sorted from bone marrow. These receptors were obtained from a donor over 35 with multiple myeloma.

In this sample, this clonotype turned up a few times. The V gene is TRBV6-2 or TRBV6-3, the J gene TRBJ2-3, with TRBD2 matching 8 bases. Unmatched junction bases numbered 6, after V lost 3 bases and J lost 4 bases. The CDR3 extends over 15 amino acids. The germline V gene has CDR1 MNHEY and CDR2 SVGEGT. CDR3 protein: CASSYSGAIADTQYF. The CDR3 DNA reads TGTGCCAGCAGTTATAGCGGGGCGATCGCAGATACGCAGTATTTT.

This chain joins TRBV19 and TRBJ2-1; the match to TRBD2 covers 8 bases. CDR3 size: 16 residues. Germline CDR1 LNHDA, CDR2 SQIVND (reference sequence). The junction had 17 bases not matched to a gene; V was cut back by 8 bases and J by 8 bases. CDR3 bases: TGTGCCAGTCATACGTTTAGAGCGGGAGTGGGCTATGAGCAGTTCTTC. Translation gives CASHTFRAGVGYEQFF.

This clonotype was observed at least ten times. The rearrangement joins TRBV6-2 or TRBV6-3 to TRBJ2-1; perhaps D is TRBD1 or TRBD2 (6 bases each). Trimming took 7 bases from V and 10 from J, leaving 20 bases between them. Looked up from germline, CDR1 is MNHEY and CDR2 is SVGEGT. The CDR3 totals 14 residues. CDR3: CASTLSQEGGEQFF. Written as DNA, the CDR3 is TGTGCCAGCACCCTTTCTCAGGAGGGGGGCGAGCAGTTCTTC.

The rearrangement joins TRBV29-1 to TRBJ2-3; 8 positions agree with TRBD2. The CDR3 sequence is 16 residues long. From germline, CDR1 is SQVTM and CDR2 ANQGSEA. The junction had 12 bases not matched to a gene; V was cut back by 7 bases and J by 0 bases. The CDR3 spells CSARGGGPFSTDTQYF. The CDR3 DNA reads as TGCAGCGCCCGGGGGGGAGGGCCCTTTAGCACAGATACGCAGTATTTT.

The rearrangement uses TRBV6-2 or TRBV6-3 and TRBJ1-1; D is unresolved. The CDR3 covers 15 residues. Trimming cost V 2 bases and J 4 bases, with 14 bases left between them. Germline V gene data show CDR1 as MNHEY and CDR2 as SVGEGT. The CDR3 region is CASSYGPALSTEAFF. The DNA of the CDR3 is TGTGCCAGCAGTTACGGGCCCGCTCTGAGCACTGAAGCTTTCTTT.

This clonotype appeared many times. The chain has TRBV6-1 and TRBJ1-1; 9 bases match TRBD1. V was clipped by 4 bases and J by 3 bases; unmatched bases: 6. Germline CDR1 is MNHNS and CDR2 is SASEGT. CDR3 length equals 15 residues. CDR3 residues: CASSGRDRAYTEAFF. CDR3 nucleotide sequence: TGTGCCAGCAGTGGCCGGGACAGGGCTTACACTGAAGCTTTCTTT.

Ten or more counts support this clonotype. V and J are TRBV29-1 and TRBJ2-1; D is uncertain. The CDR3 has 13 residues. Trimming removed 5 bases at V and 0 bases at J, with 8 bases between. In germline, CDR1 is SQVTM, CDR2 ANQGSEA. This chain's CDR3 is CSVSLSSYNEQFF. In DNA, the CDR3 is TGCAGCGTTTCCTTGAGCTCCTACAATGAGCAGTTCTTC.

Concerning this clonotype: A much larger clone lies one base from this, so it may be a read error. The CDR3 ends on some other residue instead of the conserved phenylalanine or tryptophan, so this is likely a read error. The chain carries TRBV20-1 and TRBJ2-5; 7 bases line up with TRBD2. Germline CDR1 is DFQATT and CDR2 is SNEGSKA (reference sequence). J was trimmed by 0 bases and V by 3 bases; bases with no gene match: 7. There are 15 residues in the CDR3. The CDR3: CSARGGLADQETQYS. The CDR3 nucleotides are TGCAGTGCTAGGGGCGGGCTAGCGGACCAAGAGACCCAGTACTCC.

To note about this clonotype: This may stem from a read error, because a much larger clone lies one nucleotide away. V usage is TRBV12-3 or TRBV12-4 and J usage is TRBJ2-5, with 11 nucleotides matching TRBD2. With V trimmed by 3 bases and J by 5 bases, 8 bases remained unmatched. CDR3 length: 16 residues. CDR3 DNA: TGTGCCAGCAGTTTCCCGGGACTAGCGGAAGAGGAGACCCAGTACTTC. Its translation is CASSFPGLAEEETQYF.

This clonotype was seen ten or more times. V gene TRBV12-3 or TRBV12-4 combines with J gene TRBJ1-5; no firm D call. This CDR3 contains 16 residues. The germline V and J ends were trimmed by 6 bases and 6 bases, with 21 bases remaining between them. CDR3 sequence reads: CASSPGRGGFLQPQHF. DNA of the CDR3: TGTGCCAGCAGCCCTGGGCGGGGAGGATTTCTTCAGCCCCAGCATTTT.

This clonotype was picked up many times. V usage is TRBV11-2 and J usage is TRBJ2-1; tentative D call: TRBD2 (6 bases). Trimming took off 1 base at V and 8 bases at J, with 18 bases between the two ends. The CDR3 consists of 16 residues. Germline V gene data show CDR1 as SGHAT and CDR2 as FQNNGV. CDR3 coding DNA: TGTGCCAGCAGCTTAGGATTAGGGAGGCAGGGCGATGAGCAGTTCTTC. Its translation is CASSLGLGRQGDEQFF.

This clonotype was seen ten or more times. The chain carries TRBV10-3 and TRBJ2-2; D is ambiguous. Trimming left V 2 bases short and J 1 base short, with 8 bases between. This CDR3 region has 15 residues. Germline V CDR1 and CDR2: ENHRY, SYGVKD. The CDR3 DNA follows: TGTGCCATCAGTGAGCCCAGAGTGAACACCGGGGAGCTGTTTTTT. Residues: CAISEPRVNTGELFF.

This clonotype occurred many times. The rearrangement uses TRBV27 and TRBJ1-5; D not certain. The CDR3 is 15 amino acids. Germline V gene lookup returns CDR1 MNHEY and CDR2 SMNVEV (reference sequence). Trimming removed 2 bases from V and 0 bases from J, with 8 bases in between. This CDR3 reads CASSLAGYSNQPQHF. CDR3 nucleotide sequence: TGTGCCAGCAGTTTAGCAGGTTATAGCAATCAGCCCCAGCATTTT.

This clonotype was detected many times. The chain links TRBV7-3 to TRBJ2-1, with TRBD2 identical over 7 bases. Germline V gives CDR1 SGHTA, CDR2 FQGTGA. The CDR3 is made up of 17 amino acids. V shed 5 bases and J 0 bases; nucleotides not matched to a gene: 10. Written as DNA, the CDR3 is TGTGCCAGCAGCCGGGACTATTCGGGTCTCTCCTACAATGAGCAGTTCTTC. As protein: CASSRDYSGLSYNEQFF.

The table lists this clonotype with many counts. This CDR3 reads CASSSDFTGELFF. The CDR3 nucleotides read TGTGCCAGCAGCTCCGACTTCACCGGGGAGCTGTTTTTT. The V call is TRBV7-3, the J call TRBJ2-2; unclear D gene. From germline, CDR1 is SGHTA and CDR2 FQGTGA. The CDR3 length is 13 residues. Trimming removed 4 bases from V and 4 bases from J, with 7 bases in between. The whole variable domain, remainder taken from reference TRBV7-3 and TRBJ2-2, is GAGVSQTPSNKVTEKGKYVELRCDPISGHTALYWYRQSLGQGPEFLIYFQGTGAADDSGLPNDRFFAVRPEGSVSTLKIQRTERGDSAVYLCASSSDFTGELFFGEGSRLTVL.